This T cell receptor (beta chain) was observed in a study of T-cell reconstitution after alpha-beta-depleted transplantation in children. Construction of the TCRbeta library involved unique molecular identifiers. MiXCR, applied by TCRdb to the PCR reads, yields one record per CDR3 protein. The table includes some 530,000 distinct CDR3 sequences, 9.5% to 15% detected once. The sample consisted of PBMCs from the stem cell graft donor, taken from the stem cell graft. The receptor's source is a human donor who donated a stem cell graft to a child with combined immunodeficiency.

The CDR3 nucleotides read TGTGCCAGCCTAGCGGGGGTTGGGGATACGCAGTATTTT. It translates to CASLAGVGDTQYF. The chain is built from TRBV28 and TRBJ2-3, with 10 bases fitting TRBD2. The CDR3 runs to 13 residues. With V trimmed by 8 bases and J by 6 bases, 5 bases remained unmatched. The germline V gene has CDR1 MDHEN and CDR2 SYDVKM.